This entry lists 8 T cell receptor beta chains sequenced from one sample in a study of metastatic and nonmetastatic thyroid tumors (dated by TCRdb to about 2020). The method behind the library was PCR. Sequencing took place on an Illumina HiSeq 4000. The public reads were run again by TCRdb, first through fastp at Q25 and then through MiXCR, and only productive beta chains were kept. The sample profile shows more than 9,000 clones; roughly 28% of them were found once. Roughly a tenth of the sample belongs to the ten largest clones. No treatment had been received by any patient before thyroid surgery. Sequenced: tumor tissue. The receptors stem from a male donor with papillary thyroid cancer or a benign thyroid nodule (not recorded which). Some clones in this sample may be carry-over from other donors' samples.

This clone was recorded a few times. This chain connects TRBV2 to TRBJ2-2, with 7 bases identical to TRBD1. This CDR3 contains 15 residues. V lost 6 bases, J lost 8 bases, and 12 bases stayed unmatched. Germline V gene sequence: CDR1 SNHLY, CDR2 FYNNEI. The CDR3 nucleotides read TGTGCCAGCAGCCAAAAGTGGGTGACAGGGGGGGAGCTGTTTTTT. This gives the protein CASSQKWVTGGELFF.

The table lists this clone with a few counts. The V and J genes are TRBV24-1 and TRBJ1-5; D remains unclear. V shed 9 bases and J shed 2 bases, with 10 bases lying between them. CDR1 KGHDR and CDR2 SFDVKD come from the germline V gene. The CDR3 is 13 amino acids. This CDR3 is CATQLGGNQPQHF. Here the CDR3 DNA reads TGTGCCACCCAACTCGGCGGCAATCAGCCCCAGCATTTT.

This clone showed up just a few times. This rearrangement joins TRBV28 to TRBJ2-7; TRBD1 is a possible D gene (6 bases). The CDR3 length is 13 residues. Germline values: CDR1 MDHEN, CDR2 SYDVKM. V dropped 7 bases and J dropped 2 bases, with 12 bases sitting between them. In DNA form, the CDR3 reads TGTGCCAGCACCTCCAGGGGCCCCTACGAGCAGTACTTC. Translated: CASTSRGPYEQYF.

By sample share, this clone is medium-sized. The rearrangement links TRBV7-2 to TRBJ1-2; no reliable D call. Germline assignment: CDR1 SGHTA and CDR2 FQGNSA. CDR3 length equals 12 residues. V dropped 1 base and J dropped 8 bases, with 8 bases sitting between them. The CDR3 here is CASSLVGYGYTF. Here the CDR3 DNA reads TGTGCCAGCAGCTTAGTAGGGTACGGCTACACCTTC.

This clone was detected only a few times. The chain joins TRBV19 to TRBJ2-7, with TRBD1 as a possible D gene (6 bases). The CDR3 is 15 residues long. Trimming took 3 bases from V and 10 from J, leaving 22 bases between them. In germline, CDR1 is LNHDA, CDR2 SQIVND (reference sequence). The CDR3 region is CASSISVGASPYQYF. The CDR3 coding sequence is TGTGCCAGTAGTATCTCGGTGGGGGCCTCTCCATATCAGTACTTC.

CDR3 nucleotide sequence: TGCGCCAGCAGCTTCACGGCCGGTGGCAGGGGCGATGAGCAGTTCTTC. Translating gives CASSFTAGGRGDEQFF. The V and J genes are TRBV5-1 and TRBJ2-1, with a tentative D call TRBD1 (6 bases). Trimming pared 2 bases from V and 8 bases from J, leaving 20 bases between. Germline CDR1 reads SGHRS; CDR2 reads YFSETQ. The CDR3 consists of 16 residues.

The chain is built from TRBV5-8 and TRBJ1-1; D uncertain. The germline V gene has CDR1 SGHTS and CDR2 YDEGEE. The CDR3 runs 13 residues. The germline V and J ends were trimmed by 6 bases and 1 base, with 10 bases remaining between them. CDR3 DNA sequence: TGTGCCAGCACCCTAGGTGGGAACACTGAAGCTTTCTTT. Its translation is CASTLGGNTEAFF.

V usage is TRBV20-1 and J usage is TRBJ2-1; perhaps D is TRBD1 or TRBD2 (5 bases each). CDR3 length: 15 residues. Looked up from germline, CDR1 is DFQATT and CDR2 is SNEGSKA (reference sequence). Trimming left V 1 base short and J 6 bases short, with 16 bases between. The CDR3 bases are TGCAGTGCTAGAGCCGTTTACAGTGGGACCAATGAGCAGTTCTTC. Translating gives CSARAVYSGTNEQFF.